Below, one T cell receptor beta chain is given with its context. It lacks a known antigen. Base qualities are missing; no much larger clone stands one base away. The sample originates from a study of blood T cells in healthy people across ages (dated by TCRdb to between 2014 and 2017). Describing the broader study: In model experiments, roughly one uniquely barcoded TCR beta cDNA molecule per two T cells was captured by template switching. The donors were split into four age groups: young (average roughly 15 years), middle-aged (over 35), aged (roughly 60) and long-lived (under 85). The study analyzed two additional independent replicas of 1 million unique cDNA reads from the same blood draw for two donors, one aged 18 to 30 and one aged 80 or older. The study measured age-related changes in TCR beta repertoire diversity using deep sequencing normalized with unique cDNA molecular identifiers. Donors of different ages were randomly distributed across sequencing lanes to avoid experimental bias.

Libraries were constructed by 5' RACE. The listed sequencing device is Illumina HiSeq 2500. A second 7 to 11 cycle PCR used a sample-barcoded 5' primer and a J-beta primer mix. A unique molecular identifier was introduced onto each TCR beta cDNA molecule by a template-switch 5' adaptor carrying 12 random nucleotides. At least 2.5 million CDR3-containing paired-end reads were obtained from each sample. First-strand cDNA was synthesized from all RNA with the Mint cDNA synthesis kit, primed by a TRBC-specific oligonucleotide. Following uracil-DNA glycosylase treatment, a first 18-cycle PCR with universal primers M1SS and BC2_uni_R was performed on all cDNA. The paper's data handling went like this. For normalization, 1 million high-quality reads, each with a distinct molecular identifier, were randomly selected from each sample. Instead of being binned into consensus sequences, reads that shared molecular identifiers were thrown out. MiTCR, set to a Q25 quality threshold and the strictest error-elimination algorithm, was used for CDR3 identification, clonotype clustering and error correction. A nonparametric unseen species model with Euler transformation was used to estimate a lower bound on total TCR beta diversity. Using fastp at Q25 and MiXCR, TCRdb reprocessed the public reads and kept productive beta chains. Entries are consolidated by CDR3 protein sequence, retaining the most common genes and DNA. TCRdb's processing, not the authors' own work, is the source of the V and J calls. For this sample the table gives 1.5 million to 2 million distinct CDR3 sequences, of which 28% were detected only once. The ten largest account for 6.5% to 8.5% of the sample.

Based on the germline V gene, the CDR1 and CDR2 sequences are SGHRS and YFSETQ. For this chain, trimming is 3 bases at the V end and 2 bases at the J end, and the number of junction bases without a gene match is 8. The CDR3, cysteine through phenylalanine, is 16 amino acids long. Only the CDR3 part of the read is kept: 48 bases, read in frame from the first base. The full study reports these points: Conclusive comparison of naive and antigen-experienced compartments was prevented by the profiling of bulk unsorted PBMCs. Compared with the aged group, the long-lived group had more naive CD4+ T cells, fewer expanded clones and increased TCR diversity, a pattern suggesting age selection. Because donor CMV infection status was unknown, age-related changes in expanded clonotypes were potentially confounded. Estimates of total diversity from one million sequenced T cells were regarded as lower bounds and underestimates. There was a strong correlation between observed TCR beta diversity and the percentage of naive T cells measured by flow cytometry. Observed TCR beta diversity per million T cells fell roughly linearly with age, and a significant reduction was already apparent by age approximately 41.

Systemically healthy Caucasian individuals from Russia, some 36 in total and aged roughly 6 to 100 years, were included as donors. Each donor gave about 9.7 milliliters of peripheral blood, drawn into EDTA-treated Vacutainer tubes. PBMCs were isolated by Ficoll-Paque density-gradient centrifugation, with at least 6 million obtained per sample. Trizol reagent was used to extract total RNA from the PBMCs, yielding at least 5.5 micrograms per sample. For every donor, flow cytometry on a PBMC aliquot measured the percentage of naive CD45RAhigh/CD27high T cells. This receptor was identified in a woman in her twenties or thirties in good health. The sequenced sample was blood. The sequence links TRBV5-1 to TRBJ2-3; 8 bases in the junction line up with TRBD1. The CDR3 amino acid sequence is: CASSSRTGSNTDTQYF. The sequenced DNA is TGCGCCAGCAGCTCACGGACAGGGAGTAACACAGATACGCAGTATTTT.